This T cell receptor (beta chain) was recovered during a study of shared clonotypes between healthy human individuals (dated by TCRdb to 2020 to 2021). With respect to the entire study: Two women and a few men aged 18 to 49 years were included in the cohort. To estimate repertoire size and how much clonotypes are shared between individuals, the study performed deep sequencing of blood TCR repertoires from five healthy adults. To increase sequencing depth and limit assay-specific biases, different laboratories used diverse techniques to prepare libraries and sequence TCR repertoires. Leukapheresis yielded between about 0.9 and 10 billion PBMCs per donor.

Paper-wide results and their limitations: Because the study included only a small number of donors, the genetic and exposure-history diversity represented was limited. Sampling was limited to blood, and TCR repertoires in tissue likely differ from TCR repertoires in blood. Pairwise subsampling led to the expectation that sequencing depth would affect the degree of clonotype sharing among donors.

TCR CDR3 regions were amplified from genomic DNA by multiplex PCR using the deep immunoSEQ assay. Extracted genomic DNA from each cell subset was spread evenly across all wells of several immunoSEQ 96-well plates, with each plate serving as a replicate. For unsorted PBMC, roughly 0.3 ug genomic DNA, equal to approximately 30,000 T cell genomes, was loaded into each replicate PCR. Genomic DNA from unsorted PBMC was sequenced over ten immunoSEQ deep assay plates. The purified libraries were quantified using a Qubit 3.0 fluorometer, sized with a Bioanalyzer 2100, and then quantified again using the KAPA Library Quantification kit. Each immunoSEQ 96-well plate was sequenced on its own single-read 150-cycle Illumina NextSeq 550 flow cell. On the study's bioinformatics: Because only junctional sequences without quality scores were contained in the immunoSEQ output, filtering matching that applied to full-length reads could not be performed. Sequences were annotated with PyIR, a Python wrapper for IgBLAST v1.9, and V/J genes and CDR3 were assigned using IMGT germline references. Any read was removed if the V/J assignment was weak (E-value above 1e-6), the CDR3 was missing, or the read contained stop codons, out-of-frame junctions, or ambiguous translated residues. V3J clonotypes were defined as sequences sharing an identical inferred V gene, J gene, and CDR3 amino acid sequence. Percentage overlap between repertoires was calculated by dividing the number of shared unique clonotypes by the size of the smaller repertoire. RTK rarefaction, the Chao1 estimator, and Recon v2.1 estimates of unobserved clonotypes were used to assess repertoire richness. TCRdb took over this immuneACCESS table, retaining in-frame rearrangements with V and J assigned. Such tables are incomplete; in checked studies, under half of the missing clones stem from an unresolved V gene, and the remainder is unexplained. Clone size and V and J calls were adopted from that table, with D and trimming inferred from the DNA. This sample lists hundreds of thousands of clones; around three quarters were detected once. The ten top clones hold 9.5% to 15% of the sample.

Details on this clone: Its antigen is not yet known. No base qualities exist here, and no much larger clone lies one base off it.

Donors were healthy HIV-negative adults with no recently reported acute infections or vaccinations. Every donor was a Caucasian adult living in Nashville, Tennessee, USA. For unsorted samples, 85 million to 100 million PBMCs were counted, and genomic DNA was extracted using the QIAamp DNA Blood Mini kit. Blood was collected by leukapheresis, and PBMCs were isolated by Ficoll-Histopaque density gradient centrifugation and then cryopreserved in liquid nitrogen vapor phase. From the cysteine up to the phenylalanine, the CDR3 has a length of 14 residues. The entry retains the CDR3 DNA only, 42 bases that are in frame from base 1. Trimming leaves V shorter by 0 bases and J shorter by 6 bases, with the junction holding 3 bases beyond the gene matches. The germline V gene gives CDR1 as SGHVS and CDR2 as FQNEAQ.

The sequence joins TRBV7-8 to TRBJ2-3, with 7 middle bases fitting TRBD2. The sequenced sample was PBMCs. The sequence was collected from a middle-aged woman in good health. Some clones in this sample may be carry-over from other donors' samples. CDR3 loop: CASSLALGGDTQYF. The nucleotide sequence reads TGTGCCAGCAGCTTAGCGTTGGGGGGGGATACGCAGTATTTT.